A single sample gave rise to the 25 T cell receptor beta chains below, sequenced in a study of long-term antiretroviral therapy in people with HIV. Sequencing relied on immunoSEQ assay v3.0, run at survey level. Using immunoSEQ multiplex PCR, the repertoire was profiled, and TCRdb retains in-frame clones only, with some absent. The data hold about 20,000 clones, with under 85% observed a single time. Sequenced material: unsorted PBMCs, taken 2.5 years before starting antiretroviral therapy. These receptors came from a woman between 50 and 59 years old with HIV.

V usage is TRBV9 and J usage is TRBJ2-6; no clear D. The CDR3 extends over 15 amino acids. Trimming cost V 4 bases and J 5 bases, with 13 bases left between them. CDR1 and CDR2 from the germline V gene are SGDLS and YYNGEE. The DNA of the CDR3 is TGTGCCAGCAGCCCCCGCGGTGATAGGGCCAACGTCCTGACTTTC. Its translation: CASSPRGDRANVLTF.

The rearrangement joins TRBV5-6 to TRBJ2-5; D is ambiguous. Trimming took 0 bases from V and 7 from J, leaving 13 bases between them. Germline CDR1 reads SGHDT; CDR2 reads YYEEEE. The CDR3 has 14 amino acids. The CDR3 loop is CASSLVLLPRTQYF. DNA of the CDR3: TGTGCCAGCAGCTTGGTCCTCCTCCCCCGGACCCAGTACTTC. The complete variable domain, with remaining parts taken from reference TRBV5-6 and TRBJ2-5, reads DAGVTQSPTHLIKTRGQQVTLRCSPKSGHDTVSWYQQALGQGPQFIFQYYEEEERQRGNFPDRFSGHQFPNYSSELNVNALLLGDSALYLCASSLVLLPRTQYFGPGTRLLVL.

Only a few counts were recorded for this clone. This chain joins TRBV19 and TRBJ1-6; TRBD1 agrees at 8 bases. CDR1 is LNHDA and CDR2 is SQIVND in the germline V gene (reference sequence). With 6 bases clipped from V and 12 bases from J, the junction kept 10 bases outside the gene matches. This CDR3 region has 14 residues. DNA of the CDR3: TGTGCCAGTAGGACCGGGACAGGAGATAGACCCCTCCACTTT. This sequence encodes CASRTGTGDRPLHF.

V gene TRBV5-4 combines with J gene TRBJ2-1, with D possibly TRBD2 on 6 matching bases. V lost 1 base, J lost 2 bases, and 10 bases lay in between. CDR3 length: 15 residues. The V gene's germline CDR1 is SGHNT and CDR2 YYREEE (reference sequence). CDR3 bases: TGTGCCAGCAGCTTGTTCGGGGGACCCTACAATGAGCAGTTCTTC. Its translation: CASSLFGGPYNEQFF.

The rearrangement links TRBV30 to TRBJ1-6, with 9 bases that match TRBD1. The CDR3 sequence is 19 residues long. V was clipped by 0 bases and J by 2 bases; unmatched bases: 11. Germline lookup yields CDR1 GTSNPN and CDR2 SVGIG (reference sequence). CDR3 sequence reads: CAWSVMTGRQGAYNSPLHF. CDR3 sequence (DNA): TGTGCCTGGAGTGTAATGACGGGGCGACAGGGGGCCTATAATTCACCCCTCCACTTT.

The chain has TRBV5-1 and TRBJ2-3, with D uncertain. This CDR3 comprises 16 residues. Germline CDR1 is SGHRS and CDR2 is YFSETQ. V was trimmed by 0 bases and J by 0 bases, leaving 11 bases between them. The CDR3 sequence is CASSLGHEQSTDTQYF. CDR3 nucleotide sequence: TGCGCCAGCAGCTTGGGACACGAACAGAGCACAGATACGCAGTATTTT.

The V gene is TRBV29-1, the J gene TRBJ2-3, with D possibly being TRBD1 (5 bases). The ends were cut back, 0 bases at V and 8 bases at J, with 6 bases in the middle. The V gene's germline CDR1 is SQVTM and CDR2 ANQGSEA. This CDR3 has 11 residues. The CDR3 region is CSVEDQGTQYF. CDR3 coding DNA: TGCAGCGTTGAAGATCAGGGTACGCAGTATTTT.

In this sample, this clone turned up many times. V gene TRBV7-3 combines with J gene TRBJ2-3, with 9 bases identical to TRBD2. J was trimmed by 2 bases and V by 5 bases; bases with no gene match: 5. This CDR3 contains 15 residues. From germline, CDR1 is SGHTA and CDR2 FQGTGA. The DNA for the CDR3 is TGTGCCAGCAGCAGAGCGGGGGGCCACACAGATACGCAGTATTTT. Its protein is CASSRAGGHTDTQYF.

V and J are TRBV2 and TRBJ2-3; the D is unclear. Germline V gene data show CDR1 as SNHLY and CDR2 as FYNNEI. The CDR3 has 14 amino acids. Trimming took 2 bases from V and 6 from J, leaving 12 bases between them. CDR3 sequence (DNA): TGTGCCAGCAGTGAAAATCCCAAGGCGGATACGCAGTATTTT. Translated, it gives CASSENPKADTQYF.

The chain recombines TRBV7-8 with TRBJ1-2; D unresolved. This CDR3 has 12 residues. The germline V gene has CDR1 SGHVS and CDR2 FQNEAQ. With 1 base removed from V and 8 bases from J, the gap between germline ends came to 8 bases. The chain's CDR3 is CASSLDRGGYTF. The CDR3, as DNA: TGTGCCAGCAGCTTAGACAGAGGGGGCTACACCTTC.

CDR3 protein: CASSKGPASSYNEQFF. DNA of the CDR3: TGTGCCAGCAGTAAGGGACCCGCGAGCTCCTACAATGAGCAGTTCTTC. The J gene is TRBJ2-1, the V gene TRBV6-6; D may correspond to TRBD1 or TRBD2 (5 bases each). V lost 5 bases and J lost 0, with 14 bases in between. Germline V gives CDR1 MNHNY, CDR2 SVGAGI (reference sequence). This CDR3 comprises 16 residues.

This clone was observed a single time. V is TRBV5-1 and J is TRBJ1-4; D is ambiguous. V dropped 1 base and J dropped 4 bases, with 11 bases sitting between them. Looked up from germline, CDR1 is SGHRS and CDR2 is YFSETQ. The CDR3 covers 15 residues. The CDR3 sequence: CASSLLAEINEKLFF. The CDR3 DNA reads as TGCGCCAGCAGCTTGTTGGCAGAAATTAATGAAAAACTGTTTTTT.

The chain carries TRBV5-1 and TRBJ2-5, with 9 bases lining up with TRBD1. Germline trimming cut 4 bases from V and 5 bases from J; bases unmatched to any gene: 9. Germline V gene lookup returns CDR1 SGHRS and CDR2 YFSETQ. The CDR3 contains 15 residues. The CDR3 protein is CASSRGTGGGETQYF. The DNA of the CDR3 is TGCGCCAGCAGCCGAGGCACAGGGGGCGGTGAGACCCAGTACTTC.

The chain employs TRBV9 and TRBJ2-4, with a possible D match to TRBD2 (5 bases). The CDR3 covers 16 residues. Germline CDR1 reads SGDLS; CDR2 reads YYNGEE. The V end was cut by 0 bases, the J end by 1 base, with 11 bases between. The CDR3 is CASSVGASSAKNIQYF. Written as DNA, the CDR3 is TGTGCCAGCAGCGTAGGGGCTAGCAGCGCCAAAAACATTCAGTACTTC.

This chain joins TRBV27 and TRBJ2-3; D unclear. The V end lost 0 bases, the J end lost 1 base, and 8 bases lay between the germline ends. In germline, CDR1 is MNHEY, CDR2 SMNVEV (reference sequence). CDR3 size: 15 residues. CDR3 sequence: CASSLSPAGTDTQYF. The CDR3 DNA follows: TGTGCCAGCAGTTTATCCCCGGCGGGCACAGATACGCAGTATTTT.

This clone was counted a single time. The chain links TRBV7-2 to TRBJ1-2; D remains ambiguous. Germline V gene lookup returns CDR1 SGHTA and CDR2 FQGNSA. The CDR3 consists of 12 residues. Between the trimmed V and J ends, which lost 1 base and 13 bases, there was a span of 13 bases. CDR3 region: CASSLDRYRLTF. In DNA form, the CDR3 reads TGTGCCAGCAGCTTAGACCGGTATCGCCTCACCTTC. Full variable domain (rest looked up from reference TRBV7-2 and TRBJ1-2): GAGVSQSPSNKVTEKGKDVELRCDPISGHTALYWYRQSLGQGLEFLIYFQGNSAPDKSGLPSDRFSAERTGGSVSTLTIQRTQQEDSAVYLCASSLDRYRLTFGSGTRLTVV.

This clone has a handful of counts. This chain connects TRBV14 to TRBJ2-1; the D gene is possibly TRBD2 (5 bases). The V gene lost 5 bases and the J gene lost 6 bases, with 11 bases spanning the gap. Germline lookup yields CDR1 SGHDN and CDR2 FVKESK. This CDR3 has 13 amino acids. CDR3 amino acids: CASSFGLRNEQFF. As DNA, the CDR3 is TGTGCCAGCAGCTTTGGACTTCGCAATGAGCAGTTCTTC. The variable domain in full, completed from reference TRBV14 and TRBJ2-1, reads EAGVTQFPSHSVIEKGQTVTLRCDPISGHDNLYWYRRVMGKEIKFLLHFVKESKQDESGMPNNRFLAERTGGTYSTLKVQPAELEDSGVYFCASSFGLRNEQFFGPGTRLTVL.

The chain recombines TRBV15 with TRBJ1-2; TRBD1 matches at 10 bases. Unmatched junction bases numbered 9, after V lost 2 bases and J lost 12 bases. CDR1 and CDR2 from the germline V gene are LNHNV and YYDKDF (reference sequence). The CDR3 totals 14 residues. As DNA, the CDR3 is TGTGCCACCAGCAGAACCGGGACAGGGGACGCAGACACCTTC. Amino acid sequence: CATSRTGTGDADTF.

The V call is TRBV27, the J call TRBJ1-2; D remains ambiguous. Trimming cost V 6 bases and J 6 bases, with 8 bases left between them. Per the germline V gene, CDR1 is MNHEY and CDR2 is SMNVEV (reference sequence). The CDR3 covers 11 residues. CDR3 DNA sequence: TGTGCCAGCAGCTCTGCCCATGGCTACACCTTC. This codes for CASSSAHGYTF.

This clone was observed a handful of times. The V gene is TRBV27, the J gene TRBJ2-3; TRBD2 matches 10 bases. J gave up 6 bases and V 5 bases, and 8 bases lay outside the gene matches. The CDR3 sequence is 15 residues long. Germline V gives CDR1 MNHEY, CDR2 SMNVEV (reference sequence). CDR3 loop: CASSALAGGSDTQYF. CDR3 DNA: TGTGCCAGCAGTGCCTTAGCGGGGGGCTCGGATACGCAGTATTTT.

By sample fraction, this clone is large (0.1 to 1%). This sequence joins TRBV5-1 and TRBJ1-1; D uncertain. Trimming cost V 7 bases and J 0 bases, with 7 bases left between them. Germline loops: CDR1 SGHRS, CDR2 YFSETQ. The CDR3 has 12 amino acids. The CDR3 here is CASRRMNTEAFF. In nucleotides, the CDR3 is TGCGCCAGCCGGCGAATGAACACTGAAGCTTTCTTT.

This clone was detected a few times. The V call is TRBV28, the J call TRBJ1-5, with unresolved D. The CDR3 contains 11 residues. V was pared by 1 base and J by 9 bases, with 4 bases between. CDR1 and CDR2 from the germline V gene are MDHEN and SYDVKM. CDR3 loop: CASSLSLPQHF. As DNA, the CDR3 is TGTGCCAGCAGTTTATCGTTGCCCCAGCATTTT. Variable domain in full (rest from reference TRBV28 and TRBJ1-5): DVKVTQSSRYLVKRTGEKVFLECVQDMDHENMFWYRQDPGLGLRLIYFSYDVKMKEKGDIPEGYSVSREKKERFSLILESASTNQTSMYLCASSLSLPQHFGDGTRLSIL.

The gene calls are TRBV5-4 and TRBJ2-1; 14 bases line up with TRBD2. Germline trimming cut 4 bases from V and 2 bases from J; bases unmatched to any gene: 5. This CDR3 is 17 amino acids long. The germline V gene has CDR1 SGHNT and CDR2 YYREEE (reference sequence). The DNA of the CDR3 is TGTGCCAGCAGCCGACGGACTAGCGGGGGGCCCTACAATGAGCAGTTCTTC. The encoded protein is CASSRRTSGGPYNEQFF.

CDR3 bases: TGCAGCGTTGAAAAGGAGGGAGGGTCCCCCGACTATGGCTACACCTTC. As protein: CSVEKEGGSPDYGYTF. The chain is built from TRBV29-1 and TRBJ1-2; no firm D call. CDR3 length: 16 amino acids. Deletions cut 2 bases from V and 3 bases from J, with 19 bases between. Germline CDR1 reads SQVTM; CDR2 reads ANQGSEA.

This clone was seen more than once but under ten times. CDR3 DNA: TGTGCCAGTAGTCAGTTCGGGGCTAACTATGGCTACACCTTC. This translates into CASSQFGANYGYTF. The chain is built from TRBV19 and TRBJ1-2; no definite D call. Trimming removed 5 bases from V and 0 bases from J, with 10 bases in between. Per germline, CDR1 LNHDA and CDR2 SQIVND (reference sequence). This CDR3 spans 14 amino acids. Complete variable domain (other parts from reference TRBV19 and TRBJ1-2): DGGITQSPKYLFRKEGQNVTLSCEQNLNHDAMYWYRQDPGQGLRLIYYSQIVNDFQKGDIAEGYSVSREKKESFPLTVTSAQKNPTAFYLCASSQFGANYGYTFGSGTRLTVV.